This T cell receptor beta chain was profiled in a study of OX40 agonist ivuxolimab in advanced cancers. Across the whole study: Intravenous ivuxolimab was administered to patients every 2 weeks at 0.01 to 10 mg/kg.

Sequenced by immunoSEQ multiplex PCR; TCRdb stores in-frame clones only, minus some. The sample contains some 72,000 clones, approximately 90% of which appear only once. The V gene's germline CDR1 is MDHEN and CDR2 SYDVKM. The ends were cut back, 7 bases at V and 0 bases at J, with 4 bases in the middle. The length of the CDR3 is 12 residues. The rearrangement joins TRBV28 to TRBJ1-3, with unresolved D. The source material was CD4+ or CD8+ T cells sorted from blood, sampled in a trial of the OX40 agonist ivuxolimab. The source of this sequence is an adult with an advanced solid tumor such as melanoma, head and neck, liver or kidney cancer. This CDR3 is CASKTSGNTIYF. The DNA for the CDR3 is TGTGCCAGCAAGACCTCTGGAAACACCATATATTTT.